The sequence of this T cell receptor (beta chain) was determined in a study of OX40 agonist ivuxolimab in advanced cancers. This CDR3 region has 14 residues. Trimming removed 3 bases at V and 5 bases at J, with 14 bases between. CDR1 and CDR2 from the germline V gene are SGHRS and YFSETQ. Profiled with immunoSEQ multiplex PCR; TCRdb holds only in-frame clones, not every one. The sample yields roughly 100,000 clones, about nine tenths seen once. This clone was counted between two and nine times. Source: CD4+ or CD8+ T cells sorted from blood, taken in a trial of the OX40 agonist ivuxolimab. The chain couples TRBV5-1 to TRBJ2-5; possibly TRBD1 for D (6 bases). This sequence originates from an adult with an advanced solid tumor such as melanoma, head and neck, liver or kidney cancer. The CDR3 bases are TGCGCCAGCAGCTCCCCCCCAGGGGCCGAGACCCAGTACTTC. Its translation is CASSSPPGAETQYF. Drawing the rest from reference TRBV5-1 and TRBJ2-5, the complete variable domain is KAGVTQTPRYLIKTRGQQVTLSCSPISGHRSVSWYQQTPGQGLQFLFEYFSETQRNKGNFPGRFSGRQFSNSRSEMNVSTLELGDSALYLCASSSPPGAETQYFGPGTRLLVL.